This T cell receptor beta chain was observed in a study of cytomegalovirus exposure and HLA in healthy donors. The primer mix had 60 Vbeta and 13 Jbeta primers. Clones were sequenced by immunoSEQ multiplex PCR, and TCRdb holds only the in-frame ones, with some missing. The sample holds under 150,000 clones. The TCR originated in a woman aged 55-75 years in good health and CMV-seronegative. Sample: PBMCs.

For the CDR3, the DNA is TGTGCCAGCAGCTTCGCAGCGGGACTAGCCACCTACGAGCAGTACTTC. Amino acids: CASSFAAGLATYEQYF. The chain employs TRBV5-5 and TRBJ2-7; TRBD2 agrees at 9 bases. Per the germline V gene, CDR1 is SGHKS and CDR2 is YYEKEE (reference sequence). The CDR3 has 16 amino acids. Trimming at V came to 2 bases and at J to 2 bases, leaving 8 bases not matched to a gene.